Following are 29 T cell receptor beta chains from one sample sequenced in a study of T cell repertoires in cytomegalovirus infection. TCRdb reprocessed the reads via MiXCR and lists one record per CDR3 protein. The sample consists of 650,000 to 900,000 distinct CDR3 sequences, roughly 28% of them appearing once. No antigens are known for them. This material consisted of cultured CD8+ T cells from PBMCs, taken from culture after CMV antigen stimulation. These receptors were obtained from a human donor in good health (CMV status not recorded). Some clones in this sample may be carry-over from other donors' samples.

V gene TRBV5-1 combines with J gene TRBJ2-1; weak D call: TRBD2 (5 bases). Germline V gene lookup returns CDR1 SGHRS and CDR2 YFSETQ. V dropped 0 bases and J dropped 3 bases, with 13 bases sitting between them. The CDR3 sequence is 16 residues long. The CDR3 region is CASSLGLATDYNEQFF. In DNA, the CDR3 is TGCGCCAGCAGCTTGGGATTAGCGACTGACTACAATGAGCAGTTCTTC.

The CDR3 bases are TGTGCCAGCAGCCCCCGTTTGGGGGTAGAGACCCAGTACTTC. The encoded protein is CASSPRLGVETQYF. This rearrangement joins TRBV11-2 to TRBJ2-5; the D gene could be TRBD1 or TRBD2 (5 bases each). Trimming took off 5 bases at V and 4 bases at J, with 14 bases between the two ends. CDR1 SGHAT and CDR2 FQNNGV come from the germline V gene. The CDR3 is 14 residues long.

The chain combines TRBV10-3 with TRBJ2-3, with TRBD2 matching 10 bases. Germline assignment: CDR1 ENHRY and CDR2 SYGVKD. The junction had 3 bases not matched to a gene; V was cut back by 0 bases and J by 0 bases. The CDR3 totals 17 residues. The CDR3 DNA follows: TGTGCCATCAGTGAGTCTAGCGGGGGGCCGAGCACAGATACGCAGTATTTT. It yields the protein CAISESSGGPSTDTQYF.

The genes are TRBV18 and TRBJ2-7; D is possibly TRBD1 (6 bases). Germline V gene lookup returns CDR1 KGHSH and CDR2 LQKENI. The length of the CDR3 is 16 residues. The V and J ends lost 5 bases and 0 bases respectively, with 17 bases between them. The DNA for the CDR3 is TGTGCCAGCTCAGATGGGAACAGGGTGACCTCCTACGAGCAGTACTTC. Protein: CASSDGNRVTSYEQYF.

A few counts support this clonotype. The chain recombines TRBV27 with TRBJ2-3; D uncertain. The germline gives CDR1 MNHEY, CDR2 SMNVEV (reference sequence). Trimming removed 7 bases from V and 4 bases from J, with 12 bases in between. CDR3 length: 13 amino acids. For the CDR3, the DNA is TGTGCCAGCACCCCCAGAATGGCAGATACGCAGTATTTT. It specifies CASTPRMADTQYF.

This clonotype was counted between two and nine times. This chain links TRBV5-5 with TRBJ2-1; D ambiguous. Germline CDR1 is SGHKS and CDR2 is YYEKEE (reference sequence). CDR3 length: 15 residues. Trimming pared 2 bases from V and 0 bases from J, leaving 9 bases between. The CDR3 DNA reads TGTGCCAGCAGCTTCCTCGCGGACTCCTACAATGAGCAGTTCTTC. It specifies CASSFLADSYNEQFF.

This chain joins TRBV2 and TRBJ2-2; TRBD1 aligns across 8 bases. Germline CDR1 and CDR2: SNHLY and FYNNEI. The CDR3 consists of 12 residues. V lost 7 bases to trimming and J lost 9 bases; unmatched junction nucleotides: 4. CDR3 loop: CASTTGGRELFF. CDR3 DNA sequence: TGTGCCAGCACCACAGGGGGAAGGGAGCTGTTTTTT.

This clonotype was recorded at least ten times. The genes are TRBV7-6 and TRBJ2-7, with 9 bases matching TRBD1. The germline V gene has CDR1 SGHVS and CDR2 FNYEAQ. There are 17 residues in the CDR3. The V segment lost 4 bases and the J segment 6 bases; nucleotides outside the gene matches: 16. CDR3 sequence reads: CASSWPLGGQGGGEQYF. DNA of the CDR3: TGTGCCAGCAGCTGGCCGCTTGGGGGACAGGGAGGTGGCGAGCAGTACTTC. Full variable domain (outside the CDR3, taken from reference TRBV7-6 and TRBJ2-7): GAGVSQSPRYKVTKRGQDVALRCDPISGHVSLYWYRQALGQGPEFLTYFNYEAQQDKSGLPNDRFSAERPEGSISTLTIQRTEQRDSAMYRCASSWPLGGQGGGEQYFGPGTRLTVT.

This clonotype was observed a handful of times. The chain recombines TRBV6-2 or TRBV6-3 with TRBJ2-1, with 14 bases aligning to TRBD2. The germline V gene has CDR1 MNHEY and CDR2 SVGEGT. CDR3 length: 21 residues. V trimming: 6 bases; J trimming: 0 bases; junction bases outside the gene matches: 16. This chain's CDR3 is CASRTTGTSGGDFRSYNEQFF. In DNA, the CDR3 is TGTGCCAGCAGGACTACTGGGACTAGCGGGGGTGATTTCCGCTCCTACAATGAGCAGTTCTTC.

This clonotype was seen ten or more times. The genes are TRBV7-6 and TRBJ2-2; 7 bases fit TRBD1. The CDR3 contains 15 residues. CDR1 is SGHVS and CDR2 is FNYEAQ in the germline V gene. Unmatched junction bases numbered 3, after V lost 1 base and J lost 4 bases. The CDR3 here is CASSLGGGTTGELFF. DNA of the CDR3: TGTGCCAGCAGCTTAGGAGGGGGCACCACCGGGGAGCTGTTTTTT.

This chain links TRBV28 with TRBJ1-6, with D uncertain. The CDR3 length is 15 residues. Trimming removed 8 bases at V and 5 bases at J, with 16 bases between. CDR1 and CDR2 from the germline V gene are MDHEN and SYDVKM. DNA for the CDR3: TGTGCCAGCGGCCCCTCCGTTATTAATAATTCACCCCTCCACTTT. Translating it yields CASGPSVINNSPLHF.

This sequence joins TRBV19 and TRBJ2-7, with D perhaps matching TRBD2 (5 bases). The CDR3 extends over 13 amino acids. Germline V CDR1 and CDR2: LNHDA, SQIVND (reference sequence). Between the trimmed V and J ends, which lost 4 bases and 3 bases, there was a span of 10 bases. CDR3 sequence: CASSKDWIYEQYF. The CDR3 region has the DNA TGTGCCAGTAGTAAGGACTGGATCTACGAGCAGTACTTC. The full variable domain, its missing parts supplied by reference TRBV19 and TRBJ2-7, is DGGITQSPKYLFRKEGQNVTLSCEQNLNHDAMYWYRQDPGQGLRLIYYSQIVNDFQKGDIAEGYSVSREKKESFPLTVTSAQKNPTAFYLCASSKDWIYEQYFGPGTRLTVT.

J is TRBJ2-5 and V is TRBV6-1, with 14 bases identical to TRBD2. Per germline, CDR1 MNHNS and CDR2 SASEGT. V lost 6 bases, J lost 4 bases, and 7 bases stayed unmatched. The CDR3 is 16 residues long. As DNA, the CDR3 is TGTGCCAGCAGGGACCGACTAGCGGGGGGGCGAGAGACCCAGTACTTC. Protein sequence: CASRDRLAGGRETQYF.

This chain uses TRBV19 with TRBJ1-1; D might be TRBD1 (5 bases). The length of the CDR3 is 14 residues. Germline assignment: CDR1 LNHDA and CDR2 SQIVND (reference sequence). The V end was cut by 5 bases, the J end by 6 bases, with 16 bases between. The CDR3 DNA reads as TGTGCCAGTAGTCGTTTGGAGGGGTTCCCTGAAGCTTTCTTT. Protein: CASSRLEGFPEAFF.

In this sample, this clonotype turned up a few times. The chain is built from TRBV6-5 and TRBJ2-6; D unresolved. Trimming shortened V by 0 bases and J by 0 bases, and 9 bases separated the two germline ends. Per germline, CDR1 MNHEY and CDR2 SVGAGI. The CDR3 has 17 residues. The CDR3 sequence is CASSYSGPDSGANVLTF. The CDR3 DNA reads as TGTGCCAGCAGTTACTCGGGTCCGGACTCTGGGGCCAACGTCCTGACTTTC.

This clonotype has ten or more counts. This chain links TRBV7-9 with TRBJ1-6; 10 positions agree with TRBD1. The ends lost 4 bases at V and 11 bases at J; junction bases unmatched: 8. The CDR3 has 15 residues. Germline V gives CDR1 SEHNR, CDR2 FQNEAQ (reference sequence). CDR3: CASSSRTGTGAPLHF. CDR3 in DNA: TGTGCCAGCAGCTCAAGAACCGGGACAGGGGCACCCCTCCACTTT.

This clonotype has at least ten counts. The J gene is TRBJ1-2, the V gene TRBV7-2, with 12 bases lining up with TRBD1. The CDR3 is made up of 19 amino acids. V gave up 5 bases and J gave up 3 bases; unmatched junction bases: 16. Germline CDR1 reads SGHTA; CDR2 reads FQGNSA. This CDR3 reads CASSIRDRDRGLLDYGYTF. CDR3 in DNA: TGTGCCAGCAGCATTAGGGACCGGGACAGGGGGCTATTGGACTATGGCTACACCTTC.

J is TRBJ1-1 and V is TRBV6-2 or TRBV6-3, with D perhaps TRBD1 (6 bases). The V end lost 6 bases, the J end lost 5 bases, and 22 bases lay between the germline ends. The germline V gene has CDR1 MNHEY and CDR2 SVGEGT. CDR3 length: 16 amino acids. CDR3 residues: CASSPRRQGLWTEAFF. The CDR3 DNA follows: TGTGCCAGCAGCCCCCGGCGGCAGGGGCTATGGACTGAAGCTTTCTTT.

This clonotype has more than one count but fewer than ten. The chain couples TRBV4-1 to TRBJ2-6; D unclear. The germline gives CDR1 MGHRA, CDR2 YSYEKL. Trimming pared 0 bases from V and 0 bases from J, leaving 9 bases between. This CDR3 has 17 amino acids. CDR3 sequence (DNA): TGCGCCAGCAGCCAAGAGCAGGTCATCTCTGGGGCCAACGTCCTGACTTTC. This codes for CASSQEQVISGANVLTF.

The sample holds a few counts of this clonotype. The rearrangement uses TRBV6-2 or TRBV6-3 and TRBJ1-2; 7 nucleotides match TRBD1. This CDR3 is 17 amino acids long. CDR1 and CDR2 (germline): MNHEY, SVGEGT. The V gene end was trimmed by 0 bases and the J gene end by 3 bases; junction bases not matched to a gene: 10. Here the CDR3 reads CASSYSLSRQGDYGYTF. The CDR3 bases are TGTGCCAGCAGTTACTCCCTCTCCCGACAGGGTGACTATGGCTACACCTTC.

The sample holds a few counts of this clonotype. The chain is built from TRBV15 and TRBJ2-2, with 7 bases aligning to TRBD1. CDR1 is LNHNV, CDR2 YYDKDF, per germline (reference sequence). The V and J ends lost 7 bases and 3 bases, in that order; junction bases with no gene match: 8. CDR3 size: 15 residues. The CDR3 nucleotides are TGTGCCACCAACTTATACAGGGGCTACACCGGGGAGCTGTTTTTT. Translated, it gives CATNLYRGYTGELFF.

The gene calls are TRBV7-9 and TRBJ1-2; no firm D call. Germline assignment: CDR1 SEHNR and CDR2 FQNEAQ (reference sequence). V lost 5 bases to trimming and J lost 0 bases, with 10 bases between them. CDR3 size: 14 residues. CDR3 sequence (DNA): TGTGCCAGCAGCCCGAGGGCCACTAACTATGGCTACACCTTC. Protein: CASSPRATNYGYTF.

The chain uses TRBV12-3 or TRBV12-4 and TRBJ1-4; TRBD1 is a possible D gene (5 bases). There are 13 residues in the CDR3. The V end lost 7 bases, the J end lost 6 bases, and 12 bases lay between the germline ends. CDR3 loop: CASTPGGYEKLFF. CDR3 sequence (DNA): TGTGCCAGCACCCCGGGGGGGTATGAAAAACTGTTTTTT.

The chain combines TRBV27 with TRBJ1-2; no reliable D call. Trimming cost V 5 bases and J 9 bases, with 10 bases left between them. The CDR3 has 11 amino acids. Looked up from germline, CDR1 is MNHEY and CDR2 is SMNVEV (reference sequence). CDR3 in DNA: TGTGCCAGCAGTCTCCTGAAGAGCTACACCTTC. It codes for CASSLLKSYTF.

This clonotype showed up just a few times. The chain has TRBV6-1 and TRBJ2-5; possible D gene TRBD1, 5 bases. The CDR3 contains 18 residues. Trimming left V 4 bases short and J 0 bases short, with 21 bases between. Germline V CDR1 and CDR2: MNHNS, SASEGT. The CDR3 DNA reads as TGTGCCAGCAGTGCGTTCCTTGCGACAGCCGATCACCAAGAGACCCAGTACTTC. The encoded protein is CASSAFLATADHQETQYF.

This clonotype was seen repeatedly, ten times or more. The CDR3 is CASSLGTSGAPGQETQYF. CDR3 nucleotide sequence: TGTGCCAGCAGCCTTGGGACTAGCGGGGCGCCGGGCCAAGAGACCCAGTACTTC. The genes are TRBV7-6 and TRBJ2-5, with TRBD2 matching over 13 bases. The CDR3 is 18 amino acids. Germline V gives CDR1 SGHVS, CDR2 FNYEAQ. The ends lost 5 bases at V and 1 base at J; junction bases unmatched: 10.

CDR3 in amino acids: CASSLRGRGATDTQYF. CDR3 DNA: TGTGCCAGCAGCTTAAGGGGGCGGGGGGCCACAGATACGCAGTATTTT. The genes are TRBV7-2 and TRBJ2-3; TRBD2 is a possible D gene (8 bases). The length of the CDR3 is 16 residues. V was trimmed by 2 bases and J by 2 bases, leaving 14 bases between them. Germline V gene lookup returns CDR1 SGHTA and CDR2 FQGNSA.

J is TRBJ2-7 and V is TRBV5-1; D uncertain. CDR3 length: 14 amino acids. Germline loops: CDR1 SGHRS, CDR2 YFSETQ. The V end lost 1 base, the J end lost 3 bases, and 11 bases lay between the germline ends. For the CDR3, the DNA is TGCGCCAGCAGCTTGACTACGGCAGACTACGAGCAGTACTTC. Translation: CASSLTTADYEQYF.

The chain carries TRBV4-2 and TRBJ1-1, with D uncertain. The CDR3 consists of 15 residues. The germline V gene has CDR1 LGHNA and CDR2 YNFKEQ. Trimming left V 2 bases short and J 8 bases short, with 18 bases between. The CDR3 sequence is CASSQRAGLVTEAFF. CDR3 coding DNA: TGTGCCAGCAGCCAAAGGGCTGGCCTTGTGACGGAAGCTTTCTTT.